This T cell receptor beta chain was documented in a study of T cells in Graves' hyperthyroidism and ophthalmopathy. The investigators amplified TCR beta CDR3 regions from RNA transcripts. First-round RT-PCR with HTBI primers amplified the TCR CDR3 region. Each CDR3 protein gets one entry after TCRdb re-called the multiplex PCR reads with MiXCR. There are hundreds of thousands of distinct CDR3 sequences in the sample; about 15% occur only once, and less than 15% lies in the top ten. In its sample, this clonotype was seen many times. The CDR3 spans 13 residues. Germline assignment: CDR1 DFQATT and CDR2 SNEGSKA (reference sequence). V gave up 4 bases and J gave up 7 bases; unmatched junction bases: 8.

The sequenced sample consisted of blood. The receptor comes from a woman aged 18-30 years with Graves' hyperthyroidism. The chain carries TRBV20-1 and TRBJ2-5; 8 nucleotides align to TRBD1. In nucleotides, the CDR3 is TGCAGTGCTATCCTGACAGGGGATGGGACCCAGTACTTC. It is translated as CSAILTGDGTQYF.